This TCR beta chain was identified during a study of T cell responses to AZD1222 COVID-19 vaccine. This clone occurred once. The antigen is unknown. Study-wide results and caveats: When two AZD1222 doses had been given, Spike-specific TCR breadth and depth rose. Repertoire sampling was restricted to post-peak T cell response timepoints.

Generated by immunoSEQ multiplex PCR, the TCRdb table keeps only in-frame clones and is missing some. Here the sample spans approximately 89,000 clones, 86% being singletons. V shed 4 bases and J 2 bases; nucleotides not matched to a gene: 8. Germline lookup yields CDR1 MGHRA and CDR2 YSYEKL. The CDR3 runs to 16 residues. This rearrangement joins TRBV4-1 to TRBJ1-1; 9 positions match TRBD1. The source is an adult who received the AZD1222 COVID-19 vaccine. The sequenced sample was peripheral blood, obtained 28 days after the second AZD1222 dose. Written as DNA, the CDR3 is TGCGCCAGCAGCCCTCTGGACAGGGGTGATAACACTGAAGCTTTCTTT. Its protein is CASSPLDRGDNTEAFF.